The rows below give T cell receptor beta chains drawn from one sample of a study of T cells in Graves' hyperthyroidism and ophthalmopathy. TCRdb processed the multiplex PCR reads anew with MiXCR; each CDR3 protein has one entry. The sample comprises 750,000 to 950,000 distinct CDR3 sequences, roughly 40% of which are singletons, and about 9% rests with the top ten. Sequenced: blood. The origin of the receptors is a man younger than 35 with Graves' hyperthyroidism. CDR3s include the opening cysteine and the closing phenylalanine or tryptophan. A D gene is named only where the DNA matches it firmly. A row's size may be missing; if present it is once, few, many or a size class.

D gene,V gene,J gene,clone size,CDR3 DNA,CDR3 protein
.,TRBV5-5,TRBJ1-1,few,TGCGCCAGCAGCTCTGGCGGGGGCATGAACACTGAAGCTTTCTTT,CASSSGGGMNTEAFF
TRBD1,TRBV7-9,TRBJ2-5,.,TGTGCCAGCAGCAGAGGGGGCGCGCACAGGGACGAGACCCAGTACTTC,CASSRGGAHRDETQYF
.,TRBV7-9,TRBJ2-2,few,TGTGCCAGCAGCTTTACACAGACGGACGGGGAGCTGTTTTTT,CASSFTQTDGELFF
.,TRBV7-9,TRBJ2-7,many,TGTGCCAGCAGAGGTCAGGGTTCCTACGAGCAGTACTTC,CASRGQGSYEQYF
.,TRBV29-1,TRBJ1-4,many,TGCAGCGTTGAAGGCCTCGGGGAAAAACTGTTTTTT,CSVEGLGEKLFF
TRBD1,TRBV7-9,TRBJ1-4,.,TGTGCCAGCAGCTTAGCGGCTGGGACAGGGGGCTATGAAAAACTGTTTTTT,CASSLAAGTGGYEKLFF
.,TRBV3-1,TRBJ2-7,few,TGTGCCAGCGCCGGTTGGGGCTACGAGCAGTACTTC,CASAGWGYEQYF
.,TRBV20-1,TRBJ2-5,few,TGCAGTACCTGGGCCGCGTACCAAGAGACCCAGTACTTC,CSTWAAYQETQYF
.,TRBV4-2,TRBJ1-5,many,TGTGCCAGCAGCCTCAGAAGGGAGGGAGGCAATCAGCCCCAGCATTTT,CASSLRREGGNQPQHF
.,TRBV29-1,TRBJ2-7,many,TGCAGCGTTGAAGCCGACAACAAATACGAGCAGTACTTC,CSVEADNKYEQYF
.,TRBV19,TRBJ1-1,many,TGTGCCAGTAGTCCCCGGGGAGGGCTCACTGAAGCTTTCTTT,CASSPRGGLTEAFF
.,TRBV7-3,TRBJ1-6,.,TGTGCCAGCAGCCTGGGCTACAGGGCCCCTTCTCTCCACTTT,CASSLGYRAPSLHF
.,TRBV12-3/TRBV12-4,TRBJ2-6,.,TGTGCCAGCAGGTACCAGCTAACCAACGTCCTGACTTTC,CASRYQLTNVLTF
TRBD1,TRBV2,TRBJ1-4,many,TGTGCCAGCAGAGGGGACAGGGTCGAAAAACTGTTTTTT,CASRGDRVEKLFF
.,TRBV9,TRBJ1-2,many,TGTGCCAGCAGCGCCGACACGAGCTATGGCTACACCTTC,CASSADTSYGYTF
TRBD1,TRBV6-5,TRBJ1-2,.,TGTGCCAGCAGTTACTCGAGACAGGGAGGCTACACCTTC,CASSYSRQGGYTF
.,TRBV7-9,TRBJ2-7,.,TGTGCCAGCAGGAACCCGGGGGGCTCAGAGCAGTACTTC,CASRNPGGSEQYF
.,TRBV15,TRBJ1-6,many,TGTGCCACCAGCAGAGATCCAGATTCACCCCTCCACTTT,CATSRDPDSPLHF
.,TRBV5-1,TRBJ1-2,.,TGCGCCAGCAGAAACGAGGAGGGCTACACCTTC,CASRNEEGYTF
.,TRBV5-1,TRBJ2-7,.,TGCGCCAGCAGCTTGGAGGGGCCAGGGCCCTACGAGCAGTACTTC,CASSLEGPGPYEQYF
.,TRBV7-2,TRBJ1-6,many,TGTGCCAGCAGCCCTACCAGGGCAGATTCACCCCTCCACTTT,CASSPTRADSPLHF
.,TRBV19,TRBJ1-6,many,TGTGCCAGTAGTATGGATCGAGGATCACCCCTCCACTTT,CASSMDRGSPLHF
TRBD1,TRBV10-3,TRBJ1-2,.,TGTGCCATCAGGTCGGACAGGGCTGGAAACACCTTC,CAIRSDRAGNTF
.,TRBV24-1,TRBJ2-6,.,TGTGCCAGCAGGAACCCATCACGCACATTCTGGGCCAACGTCCTGACTTTC,CASRNPSRTFWANVLTF
.,TRBV19,TRBJ2-5,.,TGTGCCAGTTCAAGTCTCCAGGCGGGGGAGACCCAGTACTTC,CASSSLQAGETQYF
.,TRBV29-1,TRBJ2-7,many,TGCAGCGTTGCCGTAGGCGGGTCAGCCTACGAGCAGTACTTC,CSVAVGGSAYEQYF
TRBD1,TRBV9,TRBJ2-7,.,TGTGCCAGCAGCGCCTGGACAGGCCACGGCGAGCAGTACTTC,CASSAWTGHGEQYF
TRBD2,TRBV20-1,TRBJ2-5,.,TGCAGTGCAAGGACTAGCGGGAGTGTGTTTGGAGAGACCCAGTACTTC,CSARTSGSVFGETQYF
.,TRBV7-9,TRBJ2-7,many,TGTGCCAGCAGCCCAACCCCCTACGAGCAGTACTTC,CASSPTPYEQYF
.,TRBV19,TRBJ2-7,few,TGTGCCAGTAGCCCCCGCGAGACGGAGCAGTACTTC,CASSPRETEQYF
.,TRBV3-1,TRBJ2-5,few,TGTGCCAGCAGCCAAGGGACGCACGAGACCCAGTACTTC,CASSQGTHETQYF
.,TRBV5-1,TRBJ1-4,.,TGCGCCAGCAGCTTGGAGGAGGAGGAAAAACTGTTTTTT,CASSLEEEEKLFF
.,TRBV29-1,TRBJ2-1,.,TGCAGCGTTGAAGCTAGGTACAATGAGCAGCTCTTC,CSVEARYNEQLF
.,TRBV4-1,TRBJ2-7,.,TGCGCCAGCAGCCAAGAGGGCCCCGGGTACGAGCAGTACTTC,CASSQEGPGYEQYF
TRBD1,TRBV13,TRBJ1-3,.,TGTGCCAGCAGCTCAAGAGGGACAGTTGGAAACACCATATATTTT,CASSSRGTVGNTIYF
.,TRBV10-3,TRBJ2-5,once,TGTGCCATCAGGGCGGGACAGTGGGAGGAGACCCAGTACTTC,CAIRAGQWEETQYF
.,TRBV19,TRBJ1-1,many,TGTGCCAGTAACCCCTTGTCTCACACTGAAGCTTTCTTT,CASNPLSHTEAFF
.,TRBV12-3/TRBV12-4,TRBJ1-5,many,TGTGCCAGCAGCTTAGCCAGCAATCAGCCCCAGCATTTT,CASSLASNQPQHF
.,TRBV4-1,TRBJ2-7,few,TGTGCCAGCAGCCAAGAACGCGGGGCTTACGAGCAGTACTTC,CASSQERGAYEQYF
TRBD1,TRBV2,TRBJ1-5,many,TGTGCCAGCACCGTGGGACAGGGGTATCAGCCCCAGCATTTT,CASTVGQGYQPQHF
.,TRBV7-9,TRBJ1-6,many,TGTGCCAGCAGCTTATTGGGCACCAATTCACCCCTCCACTTT,CASSLLGTNSPLHF
.,TRBV19,TRBJ1-1,many,TGTGCCAGTAGCTTCCGACACACTGAAGCTTTCTTT,CASSFRHTEAFF
.,TRBV7-8,TRBJ2-7,.,TGTGCCAGCAGCCGCAGTGGGGTCTCACCCTACGAGCAGTACTTC,CASSRSGVSPYEQYF
.,TRBV25-1,TRBJ1-2,.,TGTGCCAGCGTTGTGGAGGGCTACACCTTC,CASVVEGYTF
.,TRBV10-3,TRBJ2-2,many,TGTGCCATCAAGCCGAACACCGGGGAGCTGTTTTTT,CAIKPNTGELFF
TRBD2,TRBV4-2,TRBJ2-7,few,TGTGCCAGCAGCCAAGGTGGTTACGGGAGGGGAGTCTACGAGCAGTACTTC,CASSQGGYGRGVYEQYF
TRBD2,TRBV20-1,TRBJ2-5,.,TGCAGTGCTAACCCAATTTCAGCGGGGCCCCCGCAAGAGACCCAGTACTTC,CSANPISAGPPQETQYF
TRBD1,TRBV7-9,TRBJ1-2,many,TGTGCCAGCAGCTCGGACAGGGTTGGCTACACCTTC,CASSSDRVGYTF
TRBD1,TRBV29-1,TRBJ2-7,.,TGCAGCGTTGAGGGCGGGACAGGGGACTACGAGCAGTACTTC,CSVEGGTGDYEQYF
TRBD1,TRBV12-3/TRBV12-4,TRBJ2-6,.,TGTGCCAGCAGGTCCACAGGGGGTGATGTAAGCGGGGCCAACGTCCTGACTTTC,CASRSTGGDVSGANVLTF
TRBD1,TRBV15,TRBJ1-5,many,TGTGCCACCAGCGGGGGACAGCGCAATCAGCCCCAGCATTTT,CATSGGQRNQPQHF
TRBD1,TRBV2,TRBJ2-5,many,TGTGCCAGTGACAGGGGCGGGCAAGAGACCCAGTACTTC,CASDRGGQETQYF
.,TRBV7-6,TRBJ2-2,few,TGTGCCAGCAGTTCCTCAGGGAAAACCGGGGAGCTGTTTTTT,CASSSSGKTGELFF
.,TRBV5-1,TRBJ2-2,.,TGCGCCAGCAGCTTGGATGTAGCGAACACCGGGGAGCTGTTTTTT,CASSLDVANTGELFF
.,TRBV10-3,TRBJ1-5,.,TGTGCCAGCAGTTTAAGGTATCAGCCCCAGCATTTT,CASSLRYQPQHF
TRBD1,TRBV6-6,TRBJ2-2,.,TGTGCCAGCAGTTACGAAGACAGGGGGCGCACCGGGGAGCTGTTTTTT,CASSYEDRGRTGELFF
.,TRBV20-1,TRBJ2-7,.,TGCAGTGCTGGAACAGGAGTGAACTACGAGCAGTACTTC,CSAGTGVNYEQYF